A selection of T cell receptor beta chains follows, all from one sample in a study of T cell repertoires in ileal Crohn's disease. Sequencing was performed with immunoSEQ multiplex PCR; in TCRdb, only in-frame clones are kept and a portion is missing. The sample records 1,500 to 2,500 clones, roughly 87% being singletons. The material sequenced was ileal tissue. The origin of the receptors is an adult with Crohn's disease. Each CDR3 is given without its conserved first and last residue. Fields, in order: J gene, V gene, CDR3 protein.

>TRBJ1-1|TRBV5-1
ASSLGPGQGRAEAF
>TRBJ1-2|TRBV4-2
ASSHTTPQGLGYT
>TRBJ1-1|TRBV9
ASSALQEGEAF
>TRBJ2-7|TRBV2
ATMGTSGAYEQY
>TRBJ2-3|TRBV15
ATSRATSYQGGTDTQY
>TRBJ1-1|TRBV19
ASRPRARRMNTEAF
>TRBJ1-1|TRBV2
ASRVGTGETEAF
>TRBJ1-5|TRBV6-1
ASTLEGYQPQH
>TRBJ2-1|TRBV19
ASKAGTGSYNEQF
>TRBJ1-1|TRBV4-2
ASSQQTGDHTEAF
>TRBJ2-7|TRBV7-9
ASTRLGQSSGYQY
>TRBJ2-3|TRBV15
ATSRGGQAGTDTQY
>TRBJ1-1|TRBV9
ASSVVGTEAF
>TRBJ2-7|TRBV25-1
ARLAGVAYEQY
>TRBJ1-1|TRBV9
ASSVGTVNTEAF
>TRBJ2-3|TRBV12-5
ASGSSGKDTQY
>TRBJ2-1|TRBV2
ASSDLFRDSSYNEQF
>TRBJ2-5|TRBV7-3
ASSLGIPGRETQY
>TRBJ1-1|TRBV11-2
ASSLDGRPNTEAF
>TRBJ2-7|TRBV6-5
ASSYAGELYEQY
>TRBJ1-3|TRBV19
ASSGVRQLSGNTIY
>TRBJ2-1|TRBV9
ASSVTGADNEQF
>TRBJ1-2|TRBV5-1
ASSLAPGSYGYT
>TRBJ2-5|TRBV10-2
ASSGGGETQY
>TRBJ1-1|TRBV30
AWSHRTGWNTEAF
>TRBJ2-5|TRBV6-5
ASSSPLGGAETQY
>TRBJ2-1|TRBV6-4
ASSPRGGPYNEQF
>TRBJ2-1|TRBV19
ASTLRAGRTYNEQF
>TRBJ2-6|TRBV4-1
ASSPDAGNSGANVLT
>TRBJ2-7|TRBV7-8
ASSLGQGGSYEQY
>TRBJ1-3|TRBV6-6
ASSYSGEARGNTIY
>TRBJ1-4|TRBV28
ASSLEGAGTNEKLF